Presented here are 25 T cell receptor beta chains from one specimen sequenced in a study of shared clonotypes between healthy human individuals. Using immunoSEQ multiplex PCR, the repertoire was profiled, and TCRdb retains in-frame clones only, with some absent. The table shows about a million clones, with about 80% occurring only once. The material sequenced was memory CD4+ T cells sorted from blood. Subset meaning: CD45RA-negative fraction. These receptors were obtained from a man aged 18 to 29 in good health.

The chain is built from TRBV5-1 and TRBJ2-2, with D possibly called TRBD1 or TRBD2 (6 bases each). The CDR3 loop spans 15 amino acids. Germline V gives CDR1 SGHRS, CDR2 YFSETQ. V lost 5 bases and J lost 3, with 14 bases in between. CDR3 region: CASSPLRGDTGELFF. CDR3 DNA sequence: TGCGCCAGCAGTCCGCTGAGGGGGGACACCGGGGAGCTGTTTTTT.

This clone has just a few counts. The chain is built from TRBV18 and TRBJ1-1; possibly TRBD1 for D (6 bases). Germline V gene lookup returns CDR1 KGHSH and CDR2 LQKENI. The CDR3 is 14 amino acids. Trimming cost V 3 bases and J 5 bases, with 13 bases left between them. This chain's CDR3 is CASSPIQGMTEAFF. In DNA form, the CDR3 reads TGTGCCAGCTCACCTATACAGGGAATGACTGAAGCTTTCTTT.

The V gene is TRBV9, the J gene TRBJ2-1; possible D gene TRBD2, 6 bases. The germline V and J ends were trimmed by 6 bases and 2 bases, with 15 bases remaining between them. In germline, CDR1 is SGDLS, CDR2 YYNGEE. The CDR3 extends over 15 amino acids. The CDR3 reads CASTSGRGPYNEQFF. CDR3 DNA: TGTGCCAGCACTTCGGGGCGGGGCCCCTACAATGAGCAGTTCTTC.

The chain employs TRBV10-1 and TRBJ1-6, with D perhaps TRBD1 (6 bases). Trimming removed 2 bases at V and 14 bases at J, with 10 bases between. Germline V gives CDR1 WNHNN, CDR2 SYGVQD (reference sequence). This CDR3 spans 12 amino acids. The DNA for the CDR3 is TGCGCCAGCAGTGAGCCCAGGGGAACCCTCCACTTT. Its translation is CASSEPRGTLHF.

The chain carries TRBV2 and TRBJ1-2, with a possible D match to TRBD1 (6 bases). The V end lost 8 bases, the J end lost 1 base, and 14 bases lay between the germline ends. Germline CDR1 SNHLY, CDR2 FYNNEI. The length of the CDR3 is 14 residues. The CDR3 region has the DNA TGTGCCAGCGTAGGACAGATTGATAACTATGGCTACACCTTC. Protein sequence: CASVGQIDNYGYTF. The variable domain in full, completed from reference TRBV2 and TRBJ1-2, reads EPEVTQTPSHQVTQMGQEVILRCVPISNHLYFYWYRQILGQKVEFLVSFYNNEISEKSEIFDDQFSVERPDGSNFTLKIRSTKLEDSAMYFCASVGQIDNYGYTFGSGTRLTVV.

The V gene is TRBV5-6, the J gene TRBJ1-2; D is unclear. This CDR3 contains 15 residues. Trimming removed 4 bases at V and 4 bases at J, with 17 bases between. CDR1 is SGHDT and CDR2 is YYEEEE in the germline V gene. The DNA for the CDR3 is TGTGCCAGCAGCCAGGACTCCGCAGGTACCTATGGCTACACCTTC. The encoded protein is CASSQDSAGTYGYTF.

The chain combines TRBV2 with TRBJ2-5, with TRBD1 as a possible D gene (6 bases). The V gene lost 4 bases and the J gene lost 6 bases, with 12 bases spanning the gap. The germline CDR1 and CDR2 sequences are SNHLY and FYNNEI. The CDR3 extends over 13 amino acids. The chain's CDR3 is CASSVGRGKTQYF. The CDR3 DNA is TGTGCCAGCAGTGTTGGCAGGGGAAAGACCCAGTACTTC. The full variable domain, with the rest looked up from reference TRBV2 and TRBJ2-5, is EPEVTQTPSHQVTQMGQEVILRCVPISNHLYFYWYRQILGQKVEFLVSFYNNEISEKSEIFDDQFSVERPDGSNFTLKIRSTKLEDSAMYFCASSVGRGKTQYFGPGTRLLVL.

The chain uses TRBV18 and TRBJ2-7; a weak D match, TRBD1 (8 bases). CDR1 and CDR2 (germline): KGHSH, LQKENI. The CDR3 totals 16 residues. The ends were cut back, 4 bases at V and 0 bases at J, with 16 bases in the middle. CDR3 residues: CASSLGGDRSSYEQYF. Written as DNA, the CDR3 is TGTGCCAGCTCACTGGGGGGGGACAGGAGCTCCTACGAGCAGTACTTC.

The V call is TRBV30, the J call TRBJ2-2, with TRBD1 as a possible D gene (6 bases). This CDR3 region has 14 residues. The germline gives CDR1 GTSNPN, CDR2 SVGIG (reference sequence). V was clipped by 3 bases and J by 6 bases, with 14 bases between them. CDR3 amino acids: CAWRGTGSPGELFF. CDR3 DNA: TGTGCCTGGAGGGGCACAGGGTCCCCCGGGGAGCTGTTTTTT.

The chain recombines TRBV10-1 with TRBJ2-7, with TRBD1 matching over 12 bases. Germline V gene lookup returns CDR1 WNHNN and CDR2 SYGVQD (reference sequence). The CDR3 runs to 15 residues. V was pared by 3 bases and J by 4 bases, with 4 bases of the junction left unmatched. CDR3 loop: CASSEKGQGAYEQYF. As DNA, the CDR3 is TGCGCCAGCAGTGAAAAGGGACAGGGGGCTTACGAGCAGTACTTC.

The chain carries TRBV7-9 and TRBJ1-4; the match to TRBD1 covers 8 bases. In germline, CDR1 is SEHNR, CDR2 FQNEAQ (reference sequence). The J segment lost 7 bases and the V segment lost 3 bases, leaving 7 bases of the junction unmatched. The CDR3 sequence is 15 residues long. The CDR3 is CASSLSQGAVEKLFF. Here the CDR3 DNA reads TGTGCCAGCAGCTTGTCGCAGGGGGCGGTTGAAAAACTGTTTTTT.

The CDR3 region has the DNA TGCGCCAGCAGCTTGGCCCCCGGGACGACCTACGAGCAGTACTTC. This encodes CASSLAPGTTYEQYF. The chain joins TRBV5-1 to TRBJ2-7; D is tentatively TRBD1 or TRBD2 (5 bases each). The V gene's germline CDR1 is SGHRS and CDR2 YFSETQ. V lost 0 bases, J lost 2 bases, and 12 bases lay in between. The length of the CDR3 is 15 residues.

The chain carries TRBV7-9 and TRBJ2-3; 7 nucleotides match TRBD2. Germline V gene sequence: CDR1 SEHNR, CDR2 FQNEAQ (reference sequence). V gave up 11 bases and J gave up 2 bases; unmatched junction bases: 7. The CDR3 is 13 amino acids. The CDR3 bases are TGTGCCGGCCGAACTAGCGCCACAGATACGCAGTATTTT. It specifies CAGRTSATDTQYF.

This chain links TRBV18 with TRBJ2-7; no clear D. This CDR3 region has 15 residues. Per germline, CDR1 KGHSH and CDR2 LQKENI. The V and J ends lost 4 bases and 2 bases respectively, with 15 bases between them. DNA of the CDR3: TGTGCCAGCTCACTGGGTGGCCTGACAACCTACGAGCAGTACTTC. This codes for CASSLGGLTTYEQYF.

This chain uses TRBV28 with TRBJ2-7; maybe TRBD1 (6 bases). V lost 2 bases and J 6 bases, leaving 14 bases between the germline ends. The CDR3 has 14 amino acids. Per germline, CDR1 MDHEN and CDR2 SYDVKM. The CDR3 region has the DNA TGTGCCAGCAGTTTACAGGGGCATTTTGCCGAGCAGTACTTC. Protein: CASSLQGHFAEQYF.

Regarding this clone: The sample contains more than one DNA sequence encoding this CDR3. J is TRBJ1-1 and V is TRBV18; D unclear. The CDR3 runs to 14 residues. V lost 3 bases, J lost 4 bases, and 12 bases lay in between. Germline CDR1 and CDR2: KGHSH and LQKENI. CDR3 in DNA: TGTGCCAGCTCACCGTCACGGGGAGCCACTGAAGCTTTCTTT. As protein: CASSPSRGATEAFF.

This clone was seen ten or more times. As DNA, the CDR3 is TGTGCCTGGAAATCGGGGGCCTATAATTCACCCCTCCACTTT. The encoded protein is CAWKSGAYNSPLHF. This sequence joins TRBV30 and TRBJ1-6; D possibly corresponds to TRBD1 (5 bases). The germline V and J ends were trimmed by 4 bases and 2 bases, with 9 bases remaining between them. The germline V gene encodes CDR1 GTSNPN and CDR2 SVGIG (reference sequence). The length of the CDR3 is 14 residues.

The V call is TRBV6-1, the J call TRBJ1-1; 9 nucleotides match TRBD1. The germline V gene encodes CDR1 MNHNS and CDR2 SASEGT. Trimming cost V 3 bases and J 11 bases; bases outside gene matches: 13. This CDR3 has 15 amino acids. The CDR3 coding sequence is TGTGCCAGCAGTGATTGGGGGACAGGGAGAGGGGAGGCTTTCTTT. As protein: CASSDWGTGRGEAFF.

The rearrangement joins TRBV2 to TRBJ2-3; tentative D call: TRBD1 (6 bases). The CDR3 totals 12 residues. V lost 5 bases, J lost 6 bases, and 9 bases lay in between. The germline gives CDR1 SNHLY, CDR2 FYNNEI. The chain's CDR3 is CASSIGGDTQYF. DNA for the CDR3: TGTGCCAGCAGTATAGGGGGTGATACGCAGTATTTT.

The rearrangement joins TRBV10-2 to TRBJ2-5; TRBD2 matches at 15 bases. The CDR3 is 15 amino acids. In germline, CDR1 is WSHSY, CDR2 SAAADI. The ends lost 9 bases at V and 5 bases at J; junction bases unmatched: 7. CDR3 in amino acids: CASTGLAGGGETQYF. As DNA, the CDR3 is TGCGCCAGTACGGGACTAGCGGGGGGCGGGGAGACCCAGTACTTC.

The V call is TRBV10-3, the J call TRBJ2-3; weak D call: TRBD2 (7 bases). Germline V gives CDR1 ENHRY, CDR2 SYGVKD. The CDR3 has 15 amino acids. V lost 5 bases to trimming and J lost 3 bases, with 15 bases between them. The CDR3 reads CAISWGRGRTDTQYF. The CDR3 nucleotides read TGTGCCATCAGTTGGGGGAGGGGGAGGACAGATACGCAGTATTTT.

The chain is built from TRBV30 and TRBJ2-7, with D perhaps matching TRBD1 (5 bases). There are 12 residues in the CDR3. Germline CDR1 reads GTSNPN; CDR2 reads SVGIG (reference sequence). The V and J ends lost 4 bases and 0 bases respectively, with 7 bases between them. CDR3 protein: CAWNTGSYEQYF. The CDR3 nucleotides are TGTGCCTGGAACACAGGCTCCTACGAGCAGTACTTC.

This sequence joins TRBV5-1 and TRBJ2-3; weak D call: TRBD2 (5 bases). Germline V gene lookup returns CDR1 SGHRS and CDR2 YFSETQ. Trimming removed 2 bases at V and 2 bases at J, with 6 bases between. This CDR3 region has 13 residues. DNA of the CDR3: TGCGCCAGCAGCTTTCTAGCCACAGATACGCAGTATTTT. Amino acids: CASSFLATDTQYF. Using reference TRBV5-1 and TRBJ2-3 for the parts outside the CDR3, the full variable domain is KAGVTQTPRYLIKTRGQQVTLSCSPISGHRSVSWYQQTPGQGLQFLFEYFSETQRNKGNFPGRFSGRQFSNSRSEMNVSTLELGDSALYLCASSFLATDTQYFGPGTRLTVL.

The J gene is TRBJ2-1, the V gene TRBV4-3; D uncertain. The germline CDR1 and CDR2 sequences are LGHNA and YSLEER. The CDR3 contains 15 residues. V was clipped by 0 bases and J by 0 bases, with 6 bases between them. The CDR3 nucleotides are TGCGCCAGCAGCCAAGATCGCGGCTCCTACAATGAGCAGTTCTTC. Its protein is CASSQDRGSYNEQFF.

This chain connects TRBV5-1 to TRBJ2-1; 12 nucleotides match TRBD2. This CDR3 spans 15 amino acids. CDR1 and CDR2 from the germline V gene are SGHRS and YFSETQ. J gave up 9 bases and V 0 bases, and 4 bases lay outside the gene matches. CDR3 protein: CASSLVLAGGGEQFF. CDR3 bases: TGCGCCAGCAGCTTGGTCCTAGCGGGAGGGGGTGAGCAGTTCTTC.